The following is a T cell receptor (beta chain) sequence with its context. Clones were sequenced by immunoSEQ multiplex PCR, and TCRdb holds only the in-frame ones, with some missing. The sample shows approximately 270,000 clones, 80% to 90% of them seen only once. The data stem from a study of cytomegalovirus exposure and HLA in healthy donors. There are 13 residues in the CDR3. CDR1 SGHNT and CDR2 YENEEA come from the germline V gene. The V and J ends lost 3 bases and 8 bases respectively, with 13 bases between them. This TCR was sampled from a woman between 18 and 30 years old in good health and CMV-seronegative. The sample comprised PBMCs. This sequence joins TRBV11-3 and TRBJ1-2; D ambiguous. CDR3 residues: CASSLATNRGYTF. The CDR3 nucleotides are TGTGCCAGCAGCTTGGCAACTAATCGCGGCTACACCTTC.